This TCR beta chain appears in the sequencing data of a study of blood T cell repertoires in COVID-19. Looking at the study overall: The study drew acute and convalescent COVID-19 samples from the United States, Italy and Spain. In each case, the material was cDNA or gDNA derived from T cells, B-cell-depleted T cells, or PBMCs.

This CDR3 is 15 amino acids long. The V end lost 1 base, the J end lost 9 bases, and 16 bases lay between the germline ends. CDR1 and CDR2 from the germline V gene are LGHNA and YSLEER. In the original analysis: Counts of nucleated cells, estimated from reference gene primer amplification, were obtained. The repertoire was sequenced with immunoSEQ multiplex PCR; TCRdb's copy has only in-frame clones and lacks some. V and J calls plus clone size are reproduced from that table; the DNA served to infer D and trimming. The sample shows some 25,000 clones, approximately 82% of them seen only once. The clonotype originates from a human donor in a cohort sampled during active COVID-19. This chain uses TRBV4-3 with TRBJ1-5; the D is unclear. The source material was peripheral blood. The CDR3 DNA follows: TGCGCCAGCAGCCAAGGTCTGGGAGAGAGTTTGCCCCAGCATTTT. As protein: CASSQGLGESLPQHF.